Each of the 15 T cell receptor beta chains below was sequenced from the same sample in a study of Ad26.COV2.S vaccination and SARS-CoV-2 variants. Sequencing was performed with immunoSEQ multiplex PCR; in TCRdb, only in-frame clones are kept and a portion is missing. Of some 250,000 clones in the sample, roughly 90% were seen once. Treatment described: roughly 18 received Ad26.COV2.S at low or high dose, single or two shots; 5 received placebo; per-sample allocation not given. The investigators took samples on day 63 after the first vaccine or placebo injection. Sample: peripheral blood, taken in a trial of Ad26.COV2.S vaccine versus placebo. These receptors were collected from a person between 18 and 65 years old who received the Ad26.COV2.S COVID-19 vaccine or a placebo.

CDR3 DNA sequence: TGTGCCACCAGCAGAGGCCGTTTAGTAGATGACAGGGGGCACTATGGCTACACCTTC. This sequence encodes CATSRGRLVDDRGHYGYTF. The chain is built from TRBV15 and TRBJ1-2; 10 nucleotides line up with TRBD1. Germline loops: CDR1 LNHNV, CDR2 YYDKDF (reference sequence). The V and J ends lost 1 base and 3 bases, in that order; junction bases with no gene match: 14. This CDR3 spans 19 amino acids.

The genes are TRBV2 and TRBJ2-6, with 12 bases identical to TRBD1. CDR3 size: 17 residues. Germline CDR1 reads SNHLY; CDR2 reads FYNNEI. The trim removed 4 bases at V and 1 base at J, leaving 2 bases unmatched. CDR3 in amino acids: CASSVGQGASGANVLTF. In DNA form, the CDR3 reads TGTGCCAGCAGTGTGGGACAGGGGGCGTCTGGGGCCAACGTCCTGACTTTC. Complete variable domain (other parts from reference TRBV2 and TRBJ2-6): EPEVTQTPSHQVTQMGQEVILRCVPISNHLYFYWYRQILGQKVEFLVSFYNNEISEKSEIFDDQFSVERPDGSNFTLKIRSTKLEDSAMYFCASSVGQGASGANVLTFGAGSRLTVL.

A single count supports this clone. This rearrangement joins TRBV4-1 to TRBJ2-7; TRBD2 aligns across 8 bases. V lost 0 bases to trimming and J lost 2 bases; unmatched junction nucleotides: 9. Germline V gene lookup returns CDR1 MGHRA and CDR2 YSYEKL. This CDR3 contains 17 residues. CDR3 amino acids: CASSQDRASGRPYEQYF. The CDR3 DNA sequence: TGCGCCAGCAGCCAAGATAGGGCCAGCGGGAGACCCTACGAGCAGTACTTC.

CDR3 residues: CASSLVAGGRWFF. CDR3 nucleotide sequence: TGTGCCAGCAGCTTAGTAGCGGGGGGTCGTTGGTTCTTC. This chain connects TRBV7-2 to TRBJ2-1, with 10 nucleotides matching TRBD2. Unmatched junction bases numbered 6, after V lost 1 base and J lost 15 bases. Germline V CDR1 and CDR2: SGHTA, FQGNSA. The CDR3 loop spans 13 amino acids.

The gene calls are TRBV11-1 and TRBJ2-1; 9 bases are a match to TRBD2. There are 13 residues in the CDR3. Germline assignment: CDR1 SGHAT and CDR2 FQDESV (reference sequence). Unmatched junction bases numbered 0, after V lost 1 base and J lost 8 bases. DNA for the CDR3: TGTGCCAGCAGCTTAGGCGGGAGGGATGAGCAGTTCTTC. Translated: CASSLGGRDEQFF.

The rearrangement links TRBV14 to TRBJ2-5; D might be TRBD1 (5 bases). The CDR3 sequence is 14 residues long. Germline V gene data show CDR1 as SGHDN and CDR2 as FVKESK. V was clipped by 5 bases and J by 9 bases, with 19 bases between them. The CDR3 loop reads CASSYNQGLVAQYF. The CDR3 DNA reads as TGTGCCAGCAGCTACAATCAGGGTCTCGTTGCCCAGTACTTC.

Turning to this clone: As the CDR3 is not closed by the conserved phenylalanine or tryptophan, this likely results from a read error. The limits of the CDR3 on the DNA are not certain, so only TCRdb's listed CDR3 is given. The rearrangement uses TRBV6-2 or TRBV6-3 and TRBJ1-2. The CDR3 is made up of 13 amino acids, end residues included. Germline CDR1 reads MNHEY; CDR2 reads SVGEGT. CDR3 region: CASSSRTTGGLLS.

The chain is built from TRBV5-5 and TRBJ1-1, with D perhaps matching TRBD1 (5 bases). V lost 2 bases and J 7 bases, leaving 15 bases between the germline ends. This CDR3 spans 14 amino acids. Per germline, CDR1 SGHKS and CDR2 YYEKEE (reference sequence). CDR3 sequence: CASSFIGDGGEAFF. The CDR3 nucleotides are TGTGCCAGCAGCTTTATTGGAGATGGGGGTGAAGCTTTCTTT. The whole variable domain, remainder taken from reference TRBV5-5 and TRBJ1-1, is DAGVTQSPTHLIKTRGQQVTLRCSPISGHKSVSWYQQVLGQGPQFIFQYYEKEERGRGNFPDRFSARQFPNYSSELNVNALLLGDSALYLCASSFIGDGGEAFFGQGTRLTVV.

The chain uses TRBV4-3 and TRBJ2-5, with a possible D match to TRBD2 (6 bases). Trimming cost V 5 bases and J 1 base, with 11 bases left between them. Germline V gives CDR1 LGHNA, CDR2 YSLEER. The CDR3 is made up of 14 amino acids. CDR3 sequence: CASSFAGGQETQYF. The CDR3 region has the DNA TGCGCCAGCAGCTTCGCCGGGGGCCAAGAGACCCAGTACTTC.

J is TRBJ2-5 and V is TRBV28, with TRBD1 as a possible D gene (6 bases). CDR3 length: 13 residues. Germline V gene sequence: CDR1 MDHEN, CDR2 SYDVKM. V lost 8 bases, J lost 9 bases, and 19 bases lay in between. CDR3 region: CASVGTSRFPQYF. The CDR3 DNA reads as TGTGCCAGCGTAGGGACATCTCGGTTTCCCCAGTACTTC.

The chain uses TRBV28 and TRBJ2-3; TRBD1 is a possible D gene (6 bases). The CDR3 extends over 13 amino acids. Per the germline V gene, CDR1 is MDHEN and CDR2 is SYDVKM. The V end was cut by 2 bases, the J end by 3 bases, with 6 bases between. This CDR3 is CASSLRGTDTQYF. Written as DNA, the CDR3 is TGTGCCAGCAGTTTAAGGGGGACAGATACGCAGTATTTT.

The chain couples TRBV28 to TRBJ2-7; D might be TRBD1 or TRBD2, each matching 5 bases. CDR3 size: 17 residues. The V end was cut by 5 bases, the J end by 5 bases, with 25 bases between. CDR1 is MDHEN, CDR2 SYDVKM, per germline. The CDR3 loop is CASSPSPGASQRDEQYF. In DNA, the CDR3 is TGTGCCAGCAGTCCCTCTCCCGGGGCCTCCCAACGGGACGAGCAGTACTTC.

The chain employs TRBV5-4 and TRBJ1-6; perhaps TRBD1 as D (5 bases). CDR1 and CDR2 from the germline V gene are SGHNT and YYREEE (reference sequence). V was clipped by 0 bases and J by 7 bases, with 8 bases between them. This CDR3 is 14 amino acids long. CDR3 sequence: CASSLGWGNSPLHF. In DNA, the CDR3 is TGTGCCAGCAGCTTGGGATGGGGGAATTCACCCCTCCACTTT.

This chain joins TRBV19 and TRBJ2-5, with 7 nucleotides matching TRBD1. The CDR3 runs to 14 residues. CDR1 is LNHDA and CDR2 is SQIVND in the germline V gene (reference sequence). The ends lost 3 bases at V and 3 bases at J; junction bases unmatched: 4. The CDR3 coding sequence is TGTGCCAGTAGTATGGGGACAGAGAAAGAGACCCAGTACTTC. Translation gives CASSMGTEKETQYF.

CDR3 coding DNA: TGTGCCAGTAGTATAGTAGCACTCACCACAGATACGCAGTATTTT. Protein: CASSIVALTTDTQYF. This chain links TRBV19 with TRBJ2-3; D is unresolved. Germline CDR1 is LNHDA and CDR2 is SQIVND (reference sequence). V lost 1 base to trimming and J lost 2 bases, with 10 bases between them. This CDR3 contains 15 residues.